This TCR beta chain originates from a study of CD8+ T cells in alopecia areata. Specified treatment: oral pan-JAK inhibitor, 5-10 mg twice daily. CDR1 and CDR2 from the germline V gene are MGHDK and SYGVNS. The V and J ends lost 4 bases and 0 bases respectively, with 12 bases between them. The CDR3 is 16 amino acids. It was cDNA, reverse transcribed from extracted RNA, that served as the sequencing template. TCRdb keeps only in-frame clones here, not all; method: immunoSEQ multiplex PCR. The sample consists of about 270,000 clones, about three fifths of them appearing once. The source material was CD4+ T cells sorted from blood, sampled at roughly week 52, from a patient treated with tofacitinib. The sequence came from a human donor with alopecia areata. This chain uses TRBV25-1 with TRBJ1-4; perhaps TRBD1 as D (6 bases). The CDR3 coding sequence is TGTGCCAGCAGTGTAGGACAGACTGCAACTAATGAAAAACTGTTTTTT. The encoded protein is CASSVGQTATNEKLFF.